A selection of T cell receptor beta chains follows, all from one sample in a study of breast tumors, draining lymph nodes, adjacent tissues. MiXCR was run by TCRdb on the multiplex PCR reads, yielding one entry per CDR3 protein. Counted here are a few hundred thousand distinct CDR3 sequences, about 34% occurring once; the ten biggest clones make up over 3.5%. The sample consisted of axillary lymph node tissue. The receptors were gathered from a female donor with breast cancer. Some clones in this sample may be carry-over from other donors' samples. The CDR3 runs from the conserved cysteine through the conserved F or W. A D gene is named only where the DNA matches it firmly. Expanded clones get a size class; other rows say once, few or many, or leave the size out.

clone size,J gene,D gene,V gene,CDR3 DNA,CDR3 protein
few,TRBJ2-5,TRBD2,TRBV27,TGTGCCAGCAGTTTATTAGCGGGGCCTCAAGAGACCCAGTACTTC,CASSLLAGPQETQYF
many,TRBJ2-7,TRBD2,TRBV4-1,TGCGCCAGCAGCCAATCCCCTGGCGGGAGCTCCGGGGAGCAGTACTTC,CASSQSPGGSSGEQYF
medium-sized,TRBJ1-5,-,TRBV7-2,TGTGCCAGCAGCTTACGGGGCAATCAGCCCCAGCATTTT,CASSLRGNQPQHF
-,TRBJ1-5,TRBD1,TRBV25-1,TGTGCCAGCAGTGCGTCCGGGACAGGGCCCTACGAGCATTTT,CASSASGTGPYEHF
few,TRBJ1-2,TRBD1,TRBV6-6,TGTGCCAGCAGTCACGGACAGGGGTTCAACTATGGCTACACCTTC,CASSHGQGFNYGYTF
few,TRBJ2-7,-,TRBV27,TGTGCCAGCAGTTTATCGGTCTTCACAGGCGACACCTACGAGCAGTACTTC,CASSLSVFTGDTYEQYF
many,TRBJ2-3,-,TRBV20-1,TGCAGTGCCCGCCGGACAACAAACACAGATACGCAGTATTTT,CSARRTTNTDTQYF
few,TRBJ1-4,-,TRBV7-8,TGTGCCAGCAGCTTCCGGGAGTGGGATGAAAAACTGTTTTTT,CASSFREWDEKLFF
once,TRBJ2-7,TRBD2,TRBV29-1,TGCAGCGTGACTAGCGGGAGCGGCGAGCAGTACTTC,CSVTSGSGEQYF
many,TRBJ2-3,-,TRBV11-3,TGTGCCAGCAGAAATCGAAGAACAGATACGCAGTATTTT,CASRNRRTDTQYF
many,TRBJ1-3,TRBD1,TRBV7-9,TGTGCCAGCAGCTTAACAGGGGCCTCTGGAAACACCATATATTTT,CASSLTGASGNTIYF
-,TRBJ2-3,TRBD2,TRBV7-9,TGTGCCAGCAGCTTAGCAAAGGCGGCGGGTGGTAGCGGGAGAACAGATACGCAGTATTTT,CASSLAKAAGGSGRTDTQYF
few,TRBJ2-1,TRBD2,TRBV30,TGTGCCTGGAGCCATCCCTCAGCGGGAGTCAATGAGCAGTTCTTC,CAWSHPSAGVNEQFF
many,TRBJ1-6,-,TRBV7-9,TGTGCCAGCAGCTTAGCAGCCCAAGGTTTTCCGGGTCAATCACCCCTCCACTTT,CASSLAAQGFPGQSPLHF
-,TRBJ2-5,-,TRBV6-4,TGTGCCAGCCCATTAAGGGCCGAACAGCCCCAGTACTTC,CASPLRAEQPQYF
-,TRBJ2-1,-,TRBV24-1,TGTGCCACTCACAATGAGCAGTTCTTC,CATHNEQFF
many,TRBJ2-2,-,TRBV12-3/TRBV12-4,TGTGCCAGCAGTCGAGACAGGAGCACCGGGGAGCTGTTTTTT,CASSRDRSTGELFF
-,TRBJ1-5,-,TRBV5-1,TGCGCCAGCAGCTCGGGGGGGGGACGGAGCCAGCCCCAGCATTTT,CASSSGGGRSQPQHF
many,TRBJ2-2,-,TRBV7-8,TGTGCCAGCAGCTTAGTGTCAGATTCCGGGGAGCTGTTTTTT,CASSLVSDSGELFF
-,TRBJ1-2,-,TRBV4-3,TGCGCCAGCAGCCAATATACGGGGTCTAACTATGGCTACACCTTC,CASSQYTGSNYGYTF
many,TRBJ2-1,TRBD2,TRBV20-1,TGCAGTGCTACGGGGACTAGCGGGAGGGCAGATGAGCAGTTCTTC,CSATGTSGRADEQFF
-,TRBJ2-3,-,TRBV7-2,TGTGCCAGCAGCTTAGGGCAGGGGCCCGCAGATACGCAGTATTTT,CASSLGQGPADTQYF
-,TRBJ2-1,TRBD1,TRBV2,TGTGCCAGCAGTGAGGACAGGGGGATCTACAATGAGCAGTTCTTC,CASSEDRGIYNEQFF
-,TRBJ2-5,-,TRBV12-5,TGTGCTAGTGGTTTATTGGGTAGCGGCGCCGCGGAGACCCAGTACTTC,CASGLLGSGAAETQYF
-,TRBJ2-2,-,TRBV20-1,TGCAGCGCCCTAGGAGCGGGTACCGGGGAGCTGTTTTTT,CSALGAGTGELFF
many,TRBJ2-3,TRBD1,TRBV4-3,TGCGCCAGCAGCCAAAACAGGGGTACGCAGTATTTT,CASSQNRGTQYF
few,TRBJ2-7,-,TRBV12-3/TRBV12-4,TGTGCCAGCAGTTACGACCGAAACCGCAACTCGGACTACGAGCAGTACTTC,CASSYDRNRNSDYEQYF
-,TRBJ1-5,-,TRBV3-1,TGTGCCAGCAGCCAAGACACAGCTAGCAATCAGCCCCAGCATTTT,CASSQDTASNQPQHF
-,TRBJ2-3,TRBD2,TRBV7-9,TGTGCCAGCAGAATAGTCAATAGCGGGAGGAGCACAGATCCGCAGTATTTT,CASRIVNSGRSTDPQYF
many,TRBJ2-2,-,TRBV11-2,TGTGCCAGCAGCCCCCGGGGAGGTTTTGTCGGGGAGCTGTTTTTT,CASSPRGGFVGELFF
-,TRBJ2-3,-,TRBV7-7,TGTGCTAGCAGCTTAGTCCGGAGCTCCTACAATGAGCAGTATTTT,CASSLVRSSYNEQYF
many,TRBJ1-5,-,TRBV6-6,TGTGCCAGCAGCCCCGGGACACTTAATCAGCCCCAGCATTTT,CASSPGTLNQPQHF
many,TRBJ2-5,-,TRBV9,TGTGCCAGCAGCGTAGTGGACAACCAAGAGACCCAGTCCTTC,CASSVVDNQETQSF
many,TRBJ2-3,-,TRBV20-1,TGCAGTGCGACATTTACCAGCACAGATACGCAGTATTTT,CSATFTSTDTQYF
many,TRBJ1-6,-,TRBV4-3,TGCGCCAGCAGCCAAGATATGGCAGGGCCTTCACCCCTCCACTTT,CASSQDMAGPSPLHF
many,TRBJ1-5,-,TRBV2,TGTGCCAGCAACGGCCAGGGGTACGCGAAGTCCCAGCATTTT,CASNGQGYAKSQHF
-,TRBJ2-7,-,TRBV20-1,TGCAGTGCGAGGATGGGTGGGGGAAAACCCACCGGGGGCTACTACGAGCAGTACTTC,CSARMGGGKPTGGYYEQYF
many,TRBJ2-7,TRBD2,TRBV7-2,TGTGCCAGCAGCTCCTCTAGCGGGAGGGTCTACGAGCAGTACTTC,CASSSSSGRVYEQYF
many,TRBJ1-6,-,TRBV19,TGTGCCAGTAGTGAGGGGCGGGAGTATAATTCACCCCTCCACTTT,CASSEGREYNSPLHF
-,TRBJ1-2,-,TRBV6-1,TGTGCCAGCATGAACAGACAGGTAGCTAACTATGGCTACACCTTC,CASMNRQVANYGYTF